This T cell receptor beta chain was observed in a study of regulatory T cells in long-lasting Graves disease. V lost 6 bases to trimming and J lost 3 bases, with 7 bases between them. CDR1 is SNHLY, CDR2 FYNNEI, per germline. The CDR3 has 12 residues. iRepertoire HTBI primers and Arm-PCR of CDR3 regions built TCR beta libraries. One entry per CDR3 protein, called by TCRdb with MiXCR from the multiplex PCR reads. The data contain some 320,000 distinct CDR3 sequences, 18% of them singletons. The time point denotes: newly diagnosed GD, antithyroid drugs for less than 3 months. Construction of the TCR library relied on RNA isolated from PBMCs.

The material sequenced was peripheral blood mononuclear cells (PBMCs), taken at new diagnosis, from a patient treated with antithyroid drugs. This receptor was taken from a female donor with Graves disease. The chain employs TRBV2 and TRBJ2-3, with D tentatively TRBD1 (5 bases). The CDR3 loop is CASRDITDTQYF. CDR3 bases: TGTGCCAGCAGGGACATAACAGATACGCAGTATTTT.